This T cell receptor beta chain was captured by sequencing in a study of shared clonotypes between healthy human individuals. Study information: Two women and a few men aged 18 to 49 served as donors.

Assay used: immunoSEQ multiplex PCR; TCRdb lists only in-frame clones, some missing. The sample lists more than 2,000,000 clones, more than 80% occurring once. V gave up 2 bases and J gave up 4 bases; unmatched junction bases: 6. Germline CDR1 is SGHTA and CDR2 is FQGTGA. CDR3 length: 16 amino acids. Donation came from healthy HIV-negative adults that had no recent acute infections or vaccinations. Sequenced material: naive CD4+ T cells from PBMCs. The subset here: CD45RA+ positively selected. This receptor was taken from a man younger than 30 in good health. Some clones in this sample may be carry-over from other donors' samples. V usage is TRBV7-3 and J usage is TRBJ2-7; 12 bases are a match to TRBD2. CDR3 nucleotides: TGTGCCAGCAGCTTATCCCTAGCGGGAGGGCAATACGAGCAGTACTTC. Translation gives CASSLSLAGGQYEQYF.